This TCR beta chain stems from a study of radiotherapy plus CTLA-4 blockade in lung cancer. The overall study: For less than 20% of patients, objective responses occurred, and approximately 30% had disease control. The study, taken as a whole, reports: TCR clones originating in tumors grew in number in blood after radiotherapy plus ipilimumab.

Produced via immunoSEQ multiplex PCR; TCRdb's table is partial and in-frame only. The sample lists tens of thousands of clones, around 79% occurring once. Details on this clone: Its antigen is not identified.

The sequence was collected from a human donor with non-small cell lung cancer who had a complete response to radiotherapy plus ipilimumab. The sample in question was peripheral blood, obtained from a patient treated with radiotherapy plus ipilimumab.

CDR3 protein: CASSATVTDNEKLFF. In nucleotides, the CDR3 is TGCGCCAGCAGCGCGACAGTTACCGATAATGAAAAACTGTTTTTT. This chain uses TRBV5-1 with TRBJ1-4; the D gene is possibly TRBD1 (5 bases). From germline, CDR1 is SGHRS and CDR2 YFSETQ. Trimming stripped 4 bases from V and 4 bases from J, with 14 bases between. The CDR3 length is 15 residues.